This entry lists 18 T cell receptor beta chains sequenced from one sample in a study of T-cell reconstitution after alpha-beta-depleted transplantation in children. Preparation of the TCRbeta library used unique molecular identifiers. MiXCR, applied by TCRdb to the PCR reads, yields one record per CDR3 protein. The data contain about a million distinct CDR3 sequences, about 29% of them singletons. The material was PBMCs, mostly from graft donor cells, obtained 360 days after TCRalphabeta/CD19-depleted stem cell transplant. Receptors originate from a boy in the first two years of life who had a stem cell transplant for SCID, so the T cells may come from the graft donor.

This clonotype has more than one count but fewer than ten. This chain links TRBV12-5 with TRBJ2-7, with TRBD2 matching over 11 bases. Germline CDR1 LGHNT, CDR2 FRNRAP. Unmatched junction bases numbered 10, after V lost 2 bases and J lost 1 base. This CDR3 contains 18 residues. In nucleotides, the CDR3 is TGTGCTAGTGGTTTGCCCCGGAGGCTAGCGGGGGGTTCCTACGAGCAGTACTTC. It specifies CASGLPRRLAGGSYEQYF.

This sequence joins TRBV5-1 and TRBJ2-7, with D possibly being TRBD1 (5 bases). The germline gives CDR1 SGHRS, CDR2 YFSETQ. Trimming took 2 bases from V and 2 from J, leaving 17 bases between them. The CDR3 has 16 amino acids. CDR3: CASSFMLRGITYEQYF. In nucleotides, the CDR3 is TGCGCCAGCAGCTTTATGCTAAGGGGCATAACCTACGAGCAGTACTTC.

This clonotype was observed a handful of times. V gene TRBV29-1 combines with J gene TRBJ2-7; no clear D gene. Germline V gene sequence: CDR1 SQVTM, CDR2 ANQGSEA. The length of the CDR3 is 13 residues. Trimming shortened V by 0 bases and J by 6 bases, and 12 bases separated the two germline ends. As DNA, the CDR3 is TGCAGCGTTGAAGATTGGAAACGGGCCGAGCAGTACTTC. This codes for CSVEDWKRAEQYF.

V and J are TRBV18 and TRBJ2-1, with 7 bases fitting TRBD1. This CDR3 is built from 12 residues. In germline, CDR1 is KGHSH, CDR2 LQKENI. V dropped 4 bases and J dropped 10; count of bases not matched to a gene: 4. In DNA form, the CDR3 reads TGTGCCAGCTCACGAGAACAGGGGGAGCAGTTCTTC. Its translation: CASSREQGEQFF.

The rearrangement links TRBV6-1 to TRBJ2-3; 11 bases line up with TRBD2. This CDR3 comprises 18 residues. Germline CDR1 is MNHNS and CDR2 is SASEGT. J was trimmed by 1 base and V by 5 bases; bases with no gene match: 11. CDR3 region: CASSQPRTSGPRTDTQYF. In DNA, the CDR3 is TGTGCCAGCAGTCAACCGAGGACTAGCGGGCCTCGCACAGATACGCAGTATTTT.

This clonotype was counted between two and nine times. The rearrangement links TRBV7-8 to TRBJ2-1; unclear D gene. The CDR3 contains 14 residues. Germline-derived CDR1 and CDR2 are SGHVS and FQNEAQ. V lost 4 bases and J 6 bases, leaving 13 bases between the germline ends. CDR3 amino acids: CASSSGLEPNEQFF. CDR3 coding DNA: TGTGCCAGCAGCTCCGGGCTAGAACCCAATGAGCAGTTCTTC. The full variable domain, its missing parts supplied by reference TRBV7-8 and TRBJ2-1, is GAGVSQSPRYKVAKRGQDVALRCDPISGHVSLFWYQQALGQGPEFLTYFQNEAQLDKSGLPSDRFFAERPEGSVSTLKIQRTQQEDSAVYLCASSSGLEPNEQFFGPGTRLTVL.

The chain uses TRBV20-1 and TRBJ2-1, with 7 bases lining up with TRBD2. This CDR3 has 15 amino acids. With 3 bases clipped from V and 6 bases from J, the junction kept 11 bases outside the gene matches. CDR1 and CDR2 from the germline V gene are DFQATT and SNEGSKA (reference sequence). The CDR3 loop reads CSASPGLGWGNEQFF. Here the CDR3 DNA reads TGCAGTGCTAGCCCTGGACTAGGTTGGGGCAATGAGCAGTTCTTC.

The gene calls are TRBV6-4 and TRBJ1-1; D might be TRBD1 (6 bases). CDR1 and CDR2 from the germline V gene are MRHNA and SNTAGT. The CDR3 has 15 amino acids. The V gene lost 8 bases and the J gene lost 1 base, with 17 bases spanning the gap. The CDR3 sequence: CASCLEGGSNTEAFF. Written as DNA, the CDR3 is TGTGCCAGCTGTCTAGAGGGGGGCTCGAACACTGAAGCTTTCTTT.

The gene calls are TRBV20-1 and TRBJ2-4; 9 bases map to TRBD1. CDR3 length: 18 residues. Germline V lookup: CDR1 DFQATT, CDR2 SNEGSKA (reference sequence). The V and J ends lost 4 bases and 2 bases, in that order; junction bases with no gene match: 15. CDR3 in amino acids: CSANIQGAHVVTKNIQYF. DNA for the CDR3: TGCAGTGCTAACATACAGGGGGCGCATGTGGTGACCAAAAACATTCAGTACTTC.

This clonotype has a handful of counts. V gene TRBV5-6 combines with J gene TRBJ2-3, with 7 bases aligning to TRBD1. Germline V CDR1 and CDR2: SGHDT, YYEEEE. Germline trimming cut 6 bases from V and 4 bases from J; bases unmatched to any gene: 14. This CDR3 contains 16 residues. Here the CDR3 DNA reads TGTGCCAGCACCCTCTTGTCACACAGGGGACCAGATACGCAGTATTTT. Encoded protein: CASTLLSHRGPDTQYF.

This clonotype was detected a few times. The chain links TRBV24-1 to TRBJ2-1; D gene ambiguous. Trimming left V 1 base short and J 0 bases short, with 6 bases between. Germline lookup yields CDR1 KGHDR and CDR2 SFDVKD. The CDR3 extends over 15 amino acids. The CDR3 here is CATSDLYSSYNEQFF. The DNA for the CDR3 is TGTGCCACCAGTGATTTATATAGCTCCTACAATGAGCAGTTCTTC.

The J gene is TRBJ2-7, the V gene TRBV9, with 8 bases identical to TRBD2. The CDR3 runs to 15 residues. With V trimmed by 4 bases and J by 4 bases, 10 bases remained unmatched. The germline gives CDR1 SGDLS, CDR2 YYNGEE. The CDR3 DNA reads as TGTGCCAGCAGCCCCATTGGGACTAGTCCGTACGAGCAGTACTTC. It encodes CASSPIGTSPYEQYF.

The rearrangement joins TRBV18 to TRBJ2-3; TRBD1 matches 10 bases. This CDR3 comprises 14 residues. The germline V gene encodes CDR1 KGHSH and CDR2 LQKENI. V shed 3 bases, J shed 6 bases, and the junction held 3 bases outside the gene matches. The DNA of the CDR3 is TGTGCCAGCTCACCTCCGGGACAGGGGGATACGCAGTATTTT. It codes for CASSPPGQGDTQYF.

The table lists this clonotype with many counts. The gene calls are TRBV7-2 and TRBJ1-1; D ambiguous. CDR1 is SGHTA, CDR2 FQGNSA, per germline. Trimming left V 0 bases short and J 1 base short, with 6 bases between. CDR3 length equals 14 residues. This CDR3 reads CASSLAVWNTEAFF. CDR3 nucleotides: TGTGCCAGCAGCTTAGCGGTCTGGAACACTGAAGCTTTCTTT.

The CDR3 region is CASSSQGIQETQYF. CDR3 DNA sequence: TGTGCCAGCAGTTCACAGGGGATTCAAGAGACCCAGTACTTC. This sequence joins TRBV12-3 or TRBV12-4 and TRBJ2-5; 7 bases are a match to TRBD1. The CDR3 has 14 amino acids. Trimming cost V 4 bases and J 2 bases; bases outside gene matches: 4.

This clonotype was observed a few times. The chain has TRBV4-2 and TRBJ1-4; TRBD1 matches at 10 bases. Germline V gene sequence: CDR1 LGHNA, CDR2 YNFKEQ. The CDR3 runs to 15 residues. Germline trimming cut 4 bases from V and 6 bases from J; bases unmatched to any gene: 5. CDR3 sequence (DNA): TGTGCCAGCAGCCTGGCCGGGACAGGGGATGAAAAACTGTTTTTT. This encodes CASSLAGTGDEKLFF.

CDR3 amino acids: CASSVSGGHTGELFF. DNA for the CDR3: TGTGCCAGCAGTGTGAGCGGGGGGCACACCGGGGAGCTGTTTTTT. The V call is TRBV2, the J call TRBJ2-2; TRBD2 matches at 9 bases. V dropped 4 bases and J dropped 3; count of bases not matched to a gene: 3. The CDR3 totals 15 residues. From germline, CDR1 is SNHLY and CDR2 FYNNEI.

This chain's CDR3 is CASSLVTGYYNEQFF. CDR3 sequence (DNA): TGCGCCAGCAGCTTGGTGACAGGGTACTACAATGAGCAGTTCTTC. The chain joins TRBV5-1 to TRBJ2-1; 7 bases line up with TRBD1. The CDR3 is made up of 15 amino acids. V trimming: 0 bases; J trimming: 3 bases; junction bases outside the gene matches: 3. Germline CDR1 reads SGHRS; CDR2 reads YFSETQ. Variable domain in full (rest from reference TRBV5-1 and TRBJ2-1): KAGVTQTPRYLIKTRGQQVTLSCSPISGHRSVSWYQQTPGQGLQFLFEYFSETQRNKGNFPGRFSGRQFSNSRSEMNVSTLELGDSALYLCASSLVTGYYNEQFFGPGTRLTVL.